This TCR beta chain was profiled in a study of CD8+ T cells in alopecia areata (dated by TCRdb to the late 2010s). General notes on the study: Treated patients were enrolled in an open-label pilot trial of oral tofacitinib, 5 to 10 mg twice daily, for moderate-to-severe alopecia areata. Amplification of TCRbeta CDR3 regions was done by immunoSEQ multiplex PCR using 35 Vbeta forward primers and 13 Jbeta reverse primers. RNA was obtained with the PAXgene miRNA kit for fixed scalp, the miRNeasy kit for PBMCs, and the RNeasy kit for mouse skin. Scalp tissue and sorted CD4+ and CD8+ peripheral blood T cells from patchy and totalis/universalis alopecia areata patients and from healthy controls were covered by human TCRbeta sequencing. Biopsies were taken from tofacitinib-treated patients at baseline and at 4 and 24 weeks of treatment, and a later scalp biopsy was taken in several of the tofacitinib-treated patients. Tofacitinib was given for 6 to 18 months, followed by 6 months of follow-up off drug to assess delayed response and recurrence. Scalp clonality was compared across normal scalp (n=4), patchy alopecia areata scalp (n=8), and alopecia totalis/universalis scalp (n=8). Disease severity in treated patients was measured with the SALT score, which quantifies the percentage of affected scalp surface area. To study T cell clonal expansion in alopecia areata, the researchers applied high-throughput TCRbeta sequencing to both the C3H/HeJ mouse model and human patients. Points the paper makes about the study in general: During tofacitinib treatment, many expanded lesional clones remained in scalp and blood, and this persistence may partly explain relapse after treatment is stopped. Shared TCR sequences between patients were less evident than in mice, which may be partly attributable to HLA diversity in the patient population. Because the treated cohort was small and had just a single nonresponder, larger studies are needed to establish links between baseline CD8+ expansion and response. Resident alphabeta T cells in normal human skin are also sequenced, complicating scalp TCR repertoire analysis, unlike mouse skin dominated by gammadelta T cells. Compared with normal scalp, lesional scalp had higher clonality and more expanded CD8+ clones, particularly in alopecia totalis/universalis, a pattern that suggests antigenic drive. Tofacitinib significantly lowered scalp clonality and the number of expanded CD8+ clones among the top 100 scalp clones.

CDR1 and CDR2 are read off the germline V gene as SGDLS and YYNGEE. The CDR3 starts with the cysteine, ends with the phenylalanine, and has 16 residues. Of the read, only the CDR3 DNA is kept; its 48 bases are in frame from base 1. V is cut by 0 bases and J by 2 bases, and the space between the germline ends is 13 bases. In the paper's terms, the treatment or condition label means: oral pan-JAK inhibitor, 5-10 mg twice daily. Lesional scalp punch biopsies and peripheral blood were collected from alopecia areata patients. PBMCs were isolated by density centrifugation and stained for CD3, CD4 and CD8, and CD4+ and CD8+ T cells were sorted on a FACSAria. To note about this clone: Its specific antigen is unknown. Base-call qualities are not available, and no considerably larger clone is one nucleotide away.

The library relied on the immunoSEQ multiplex PCR assay. To provide template for TCR sequencing, every sample had RNA extracted and reverse transcribed into cDNA. SuperScript III was used to make first-strand cDNA, primed with a 2:1 mix of oligo-dT and random hexamers. A synthetic immune receptor repertoire was used to measure amplification bias, and any remaining bias was corrected computationally. From the authors' description of their analysis: Raw reads were preprocessed to remove errors, and CDR3 was defined by IMGT conventions from the conserved cysteine to phenylalanine. Clonality was calculated as 1 minus Shannon entropy normalized by log2 of the number of productive unique TCRs. CD4 or CD8 identity of scalp clones was inferred by cross-referencing scalp TCRbeta sequences with sorted blood CD4 and CD8 repertoires. TCRdb carries this immuneACCESS record with in-frame sequences only. Its versions omit some clonotypes, under half of them owing to an unresolved V gene in the studies checked, with the rest unexplained. Clonal size and the V and J genes are those of that table, whereas D and trimming came from the DNA. The table for this sample lists 200,000 to 250,000 clones; roughly two fifths of them were counted only once. The ten largest clones add up to over 2.5% of the sample.

The chain couples TRBV9 to TRBJ2-3, with TRBD2 perhaps the D gene, on 6 matching bases. This clonotype was obtained from a human donor with alopecia areata. Sequenced here: CD4+ T cells sorted from blood, sampled between weeks 36 and 40, from a patient treated with tofacitinib. The CDR3 sequence is CASSVGGGRTTDTQYF. The DNA reads as follows: TGTGCCAGCAGCGTAGGTGGAGGGAGGACCACAGATACGCAGTATTTT.